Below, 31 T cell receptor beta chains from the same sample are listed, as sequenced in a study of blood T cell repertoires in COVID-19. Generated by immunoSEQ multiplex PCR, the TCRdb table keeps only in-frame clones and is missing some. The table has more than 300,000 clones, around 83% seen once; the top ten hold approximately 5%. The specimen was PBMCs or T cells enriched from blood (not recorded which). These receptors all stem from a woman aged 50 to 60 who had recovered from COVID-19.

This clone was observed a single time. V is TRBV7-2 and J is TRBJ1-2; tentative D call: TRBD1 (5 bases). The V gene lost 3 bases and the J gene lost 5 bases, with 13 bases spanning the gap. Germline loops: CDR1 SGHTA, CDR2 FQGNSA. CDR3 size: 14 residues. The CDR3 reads CASSFSERGYGYTF. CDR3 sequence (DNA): TGTGCCAGCAGCTTCAGTGAACGGGGGTATGGCTACACCTTC.

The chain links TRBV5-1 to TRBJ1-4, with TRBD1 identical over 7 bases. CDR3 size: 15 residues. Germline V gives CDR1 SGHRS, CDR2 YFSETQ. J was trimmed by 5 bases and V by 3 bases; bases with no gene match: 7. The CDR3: CASSSSGQTNEKLFF. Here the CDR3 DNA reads TGCGCCAGCAGCTCCTCGGGACAGACGAATGAAAAACTGTTTTTT.

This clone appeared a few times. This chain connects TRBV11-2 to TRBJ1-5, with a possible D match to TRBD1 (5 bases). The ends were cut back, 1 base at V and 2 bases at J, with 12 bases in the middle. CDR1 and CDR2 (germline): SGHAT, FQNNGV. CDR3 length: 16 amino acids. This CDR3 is CASSLGDSGGNQPQHF. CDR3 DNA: TGTGCCAGCAGCTTAGGGGACTCAGGAGGCAATCAGCCCCAGCATTTT.

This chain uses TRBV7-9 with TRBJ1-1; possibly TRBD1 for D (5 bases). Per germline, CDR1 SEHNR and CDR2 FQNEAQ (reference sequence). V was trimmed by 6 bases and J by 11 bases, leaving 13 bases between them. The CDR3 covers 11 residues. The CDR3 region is CASRKGAGAFF. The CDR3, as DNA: TGTGCCAGCAGGAAAGGGGCAGGGGCTTTCTTT. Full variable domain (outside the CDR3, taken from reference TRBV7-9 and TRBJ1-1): DTGVSQNPRHKITKRGQNVTFRCDPISEHNRLYWYRQTLGQGPEFLTYFQNEAQLEKSRLLSDRFSAERPKGSFSTLEIQRTEQGDSAMYLCASRKGAGAFFGQGTRLTVV.

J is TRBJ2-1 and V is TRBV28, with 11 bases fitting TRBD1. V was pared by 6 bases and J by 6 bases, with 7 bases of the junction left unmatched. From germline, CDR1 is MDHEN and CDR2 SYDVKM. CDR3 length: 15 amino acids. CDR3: CASRLGQGAVNEQFF. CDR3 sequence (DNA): TGTGCCAGCAGGCTAGGACAGGGGGCGGTCAATGAGCAGTTCTTC.

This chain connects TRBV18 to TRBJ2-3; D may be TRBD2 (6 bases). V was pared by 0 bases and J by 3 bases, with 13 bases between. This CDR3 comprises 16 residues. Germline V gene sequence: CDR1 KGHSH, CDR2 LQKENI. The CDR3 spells CASSPPDGGVTDTQYF. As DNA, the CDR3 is TGTGCCAGCTCACCACCGGACGGGGGAGTGACAGATACGCAGTATTTT.

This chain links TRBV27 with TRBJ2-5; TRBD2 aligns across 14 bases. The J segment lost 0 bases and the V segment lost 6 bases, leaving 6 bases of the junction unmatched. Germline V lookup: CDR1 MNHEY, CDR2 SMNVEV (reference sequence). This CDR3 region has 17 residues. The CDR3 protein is CASSRTSGGRYQETQYF. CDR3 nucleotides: TGTGCCAGCAGCCGGACTAGCGGGGGGAGGTACCAAGAGACCCAGTACTTC.

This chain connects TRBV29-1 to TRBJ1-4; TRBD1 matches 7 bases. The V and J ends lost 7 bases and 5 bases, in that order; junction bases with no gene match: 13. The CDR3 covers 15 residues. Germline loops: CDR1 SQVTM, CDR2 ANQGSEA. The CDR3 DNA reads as TGCAGCGGCACAATTTCGGGACAGCAGAATGAAAAACTGTTTTTT. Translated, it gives CSGTISGQQNEKLFF.

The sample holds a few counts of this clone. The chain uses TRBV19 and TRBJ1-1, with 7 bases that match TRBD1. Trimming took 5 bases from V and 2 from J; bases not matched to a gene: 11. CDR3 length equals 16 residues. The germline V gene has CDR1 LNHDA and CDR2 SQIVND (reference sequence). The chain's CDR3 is CASSPSGTVANTEAFF. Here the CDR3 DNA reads TGTGCCAGTAGTCCATCCGGGACAGTCGCAAACACTGAAGCTTTCTTT.

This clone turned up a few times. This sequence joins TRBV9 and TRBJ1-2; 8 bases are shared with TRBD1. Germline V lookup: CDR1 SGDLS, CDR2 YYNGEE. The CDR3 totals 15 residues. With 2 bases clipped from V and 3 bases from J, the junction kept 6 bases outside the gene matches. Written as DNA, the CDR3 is TGTGCCAGCAGCGTCGGACAGGGACATGACTATGGCTACACCTTC. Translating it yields CASSVGQGHDYGYTF.

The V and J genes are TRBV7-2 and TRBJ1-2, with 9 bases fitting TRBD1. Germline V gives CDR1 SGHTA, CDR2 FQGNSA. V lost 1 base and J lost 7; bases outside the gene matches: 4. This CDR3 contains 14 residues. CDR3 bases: TGTGCCAGCAGCTTAGGGGACAGGGCGGGTGGCTACACCTTC. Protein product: CASSLGDRAGGYTF.

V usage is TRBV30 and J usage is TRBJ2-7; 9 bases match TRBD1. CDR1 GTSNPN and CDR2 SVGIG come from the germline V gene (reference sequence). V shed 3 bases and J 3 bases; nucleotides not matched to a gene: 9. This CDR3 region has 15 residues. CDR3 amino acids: CAWRDSGTGIYEQYF. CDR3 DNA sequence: TGTGCCTGGAGAGACTCCGGGACAGGGATCTACGAGCAGTACTTC.

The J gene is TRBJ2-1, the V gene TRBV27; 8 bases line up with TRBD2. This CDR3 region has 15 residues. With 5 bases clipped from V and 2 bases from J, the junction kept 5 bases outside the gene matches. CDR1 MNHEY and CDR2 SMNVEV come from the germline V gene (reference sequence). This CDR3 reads CASSLQRGTYNEQFF. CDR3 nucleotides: TGTGCCAGCAGTCTTCAGCGGGGGACCTACAATGAGCAGTTCTTC.

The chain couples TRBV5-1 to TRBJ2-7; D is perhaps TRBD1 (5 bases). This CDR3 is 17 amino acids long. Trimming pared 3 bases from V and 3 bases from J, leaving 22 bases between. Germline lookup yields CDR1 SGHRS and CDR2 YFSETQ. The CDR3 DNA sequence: TGCGCCAGCAGCTCTAAAAGACAGATGATTAACCGCTACGAGCAGTACTTC. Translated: CASSSKRQMINRYEQYF.

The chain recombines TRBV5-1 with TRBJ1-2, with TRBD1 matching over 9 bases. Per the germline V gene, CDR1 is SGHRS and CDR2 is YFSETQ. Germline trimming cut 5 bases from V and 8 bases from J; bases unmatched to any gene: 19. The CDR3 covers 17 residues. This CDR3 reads CASRITLTDRGPGGYTF. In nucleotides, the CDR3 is TGCGCCAGCAGGATAACCTTAACGGACAGGGGTCCGGGAGGCTACACCTTC.

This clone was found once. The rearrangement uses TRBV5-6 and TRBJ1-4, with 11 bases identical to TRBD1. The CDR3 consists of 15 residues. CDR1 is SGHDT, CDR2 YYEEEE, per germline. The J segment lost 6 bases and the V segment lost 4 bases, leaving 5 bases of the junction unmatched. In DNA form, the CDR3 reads TGTGCCAGCAGCCTCGGACAGGGGGCCCATGAAAAACTGTTTTTT. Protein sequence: CASSLGQGAHEKLFF.

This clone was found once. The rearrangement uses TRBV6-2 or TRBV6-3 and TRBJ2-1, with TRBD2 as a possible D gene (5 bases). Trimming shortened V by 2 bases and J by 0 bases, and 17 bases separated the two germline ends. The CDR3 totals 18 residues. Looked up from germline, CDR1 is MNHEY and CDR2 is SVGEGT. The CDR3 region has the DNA TGTGCCAGCAGTTACCCTTCTGAGGGAAGTAGCTCCTACAATGAGCAGTTCTTC. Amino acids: CASSYPSEGSSSYNEQFF.

As DNA, the CDR3 is TGTGCCAGCAGCAAATTCTCCACCGACAGTACTGTCAGGGCTTTCTTT. This codes for CASSKFSTDSTVRAFF. The chain employs TRBV21-1 and TRBJ1-1; the table assigns TRBD1, which was not confirmed against the DNA. TRBV21-1 constitutes a pseudogene. This CDR3 comprises 16 residues.

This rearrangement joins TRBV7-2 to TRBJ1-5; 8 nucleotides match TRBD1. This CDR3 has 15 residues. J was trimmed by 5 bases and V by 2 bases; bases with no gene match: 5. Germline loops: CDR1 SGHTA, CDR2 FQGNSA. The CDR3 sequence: CASSLRTGGYQPQHF. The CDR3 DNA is TGTGCCAGCAGCTTACGTACAGGGGGATATCAGCCCCAGCATTTT.

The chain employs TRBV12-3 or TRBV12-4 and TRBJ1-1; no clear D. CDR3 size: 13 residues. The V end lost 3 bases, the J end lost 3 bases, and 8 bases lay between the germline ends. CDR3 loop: CASSLNADTEAFF. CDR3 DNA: TGTGCCAGCAGTTTGAACGCGGACACTGAAGCTTTCTTT.

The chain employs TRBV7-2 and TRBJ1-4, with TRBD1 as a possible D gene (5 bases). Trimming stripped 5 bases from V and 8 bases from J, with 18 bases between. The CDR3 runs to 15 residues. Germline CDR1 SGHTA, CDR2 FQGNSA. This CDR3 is CASSPDTGRGEKLFF. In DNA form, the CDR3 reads TGTGCCAGCAGCCCGGACACCGGCCGGGGGGAAAAACTGTTTTTT.

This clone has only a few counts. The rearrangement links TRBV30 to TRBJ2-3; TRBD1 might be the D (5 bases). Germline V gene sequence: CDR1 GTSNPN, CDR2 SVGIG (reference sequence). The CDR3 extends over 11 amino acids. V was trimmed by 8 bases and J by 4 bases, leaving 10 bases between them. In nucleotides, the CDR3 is TGTGCCATTGACAGCGCAGATACGCAGTATTTT. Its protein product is CAIDSADTQYF.

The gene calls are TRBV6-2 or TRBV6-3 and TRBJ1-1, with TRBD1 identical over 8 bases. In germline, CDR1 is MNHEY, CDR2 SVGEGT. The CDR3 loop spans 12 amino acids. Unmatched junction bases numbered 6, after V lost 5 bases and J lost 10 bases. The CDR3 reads CASSRQGSGAFF. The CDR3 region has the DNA TGTGCCAGCAGTCGACAGGGGTCGGGAGCTTTCTTT.

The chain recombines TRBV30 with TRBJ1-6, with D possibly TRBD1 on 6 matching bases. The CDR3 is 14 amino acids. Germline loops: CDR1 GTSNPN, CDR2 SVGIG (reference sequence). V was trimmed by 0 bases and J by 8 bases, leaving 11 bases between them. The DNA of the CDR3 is TGTGCCTGGAGTGTACGAGGGGGTGATTCACCCCTCCACTTT. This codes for CAWSVRGGDSPLHF.

CDR3: CAWRTAGGVNTEAFF. The DNA of the CDR3 is TGTGCCTGGAGAACGGCAGGGGGAGTGAACACTGAAGCTTTCTTT. The rearrangement links TRBV30 to TRBJ1-1, with TRBD1 matching 7 bases. The trim removed 3 bases at V and 0 bases at J, leaving 7 bases unmatched. The CDR3 has 15 amino acids. In germline, CDR1 is GTSNPN, CDR2 SVGIG (reference sequence). The whole variable domain, filled in from reference TRBV30 and TRBJ1-1, reads SQTIHQWPATLVQPVGSPLSLECTVEGTSNPNLYWYRQAAGRGLQLLFYSVGIGQISSEVPQNLSASRPQDRQFILSSKKLLLSDSGFYLCAWRTAGGVNTEAFFGQGTRLTVV.

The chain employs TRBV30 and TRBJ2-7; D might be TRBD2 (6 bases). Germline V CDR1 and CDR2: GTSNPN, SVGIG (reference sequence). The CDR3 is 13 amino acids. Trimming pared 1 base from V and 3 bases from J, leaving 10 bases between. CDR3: CAWSDSGRYEQYF. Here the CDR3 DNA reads TGTGCCTGGAGTGATAGCGGACGCTACGAGCAGTACTTC.

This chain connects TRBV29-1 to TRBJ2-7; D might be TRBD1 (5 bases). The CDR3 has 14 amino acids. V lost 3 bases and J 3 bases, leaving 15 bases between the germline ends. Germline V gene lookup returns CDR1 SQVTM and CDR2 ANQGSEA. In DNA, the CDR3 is TGCAGCGTTGAGACAGAGGACGGCTTCTACGAGCAGTACTTC. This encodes CSVETEDGFYEQYF.

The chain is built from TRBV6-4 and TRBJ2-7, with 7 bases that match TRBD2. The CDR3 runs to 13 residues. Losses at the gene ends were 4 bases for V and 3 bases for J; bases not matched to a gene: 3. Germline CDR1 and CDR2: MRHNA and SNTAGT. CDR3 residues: CASSAREGYEQYF. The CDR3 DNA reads TGTGCCAGCAGTGCGAGGGAGGGCTACGAGCAGTACTTC.

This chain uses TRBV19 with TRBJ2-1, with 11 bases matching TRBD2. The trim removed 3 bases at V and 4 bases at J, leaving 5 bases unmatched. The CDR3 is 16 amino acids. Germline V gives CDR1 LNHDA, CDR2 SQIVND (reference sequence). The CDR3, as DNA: TGTGCCAGTAGTATGAGACTAGCGGGAAAATACAATGAGCAGTTCTTC. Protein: CASSMRLAGKYNEQFF.

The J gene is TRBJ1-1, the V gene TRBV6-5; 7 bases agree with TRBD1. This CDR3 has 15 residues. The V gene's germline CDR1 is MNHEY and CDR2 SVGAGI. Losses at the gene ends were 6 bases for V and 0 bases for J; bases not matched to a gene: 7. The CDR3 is CASSLQTGMNTEAFF. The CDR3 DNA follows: TGTGCCAGCAGCCTTCAGACAGGGATGAACACTGAAGCTTTCTTT.

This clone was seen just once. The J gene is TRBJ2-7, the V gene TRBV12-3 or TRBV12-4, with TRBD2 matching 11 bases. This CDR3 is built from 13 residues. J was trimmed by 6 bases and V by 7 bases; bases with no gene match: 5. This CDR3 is CASTTGTSGEQYF. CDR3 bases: TGTGCCAGCACCACCGGGACTAGCGGCGAGCAGTACTTC.